The present T cell receptor beta chain was sequenced within a study of Ad26.COV2.S vaccination and SARS-CoV-2 variants. Findings of the study overall: Spike-specific CD8+ and CD4+ T cell responses reportedly showed substantial breadth after vaccination.

As for this clone: Its antigen is unknown.

Method: immunoSEQ multiplex PCR; TCRdb's copy keeps in-frame clones and lacks some. The sample holds more than 400,000 clones, about 92% seen once. Germline lookup yields CDR1 LNHDA and CDR2 SQIVND (reference sequence). The V end was cut by 0 bases, the J end by 1 base, with 12 bases between. This CDR3 is built from 16 residues. Regarding treatment: around 19 received Ad26.COV2.S at low or high dose, single or two shots; several received placebo; per-sample allocation not given. Material that was analyzed had been drawn on day 63 after the first vaccine or placebo injection. The chain employs TRBV19 and TRBJ1-1; no firm D call. This clonotype was sampled from a person aged 18-65 years who received the Ad26.COV2.S COVID-19 vaccine or a placebo. Sequencing was performed on peripheral blood, taken in a trial of Ad26.COV2.S vaccine versus placebo. Here the CDR3 reads CASSIEGGLRNTEAFF. The DNA of the CDR3 is TGTGCCAGTAGTATAGAGGGCGGCTTGAGGAACACTGAAGCTTTCTTT.